This T cell receptor (beta chain) comes out of a study of patients and donors after allogeneic stem cell transplantation. With 3 bases clipped from V and 2 bases from J, the junction kept 6 bases outside the gene matches. Germline CDR1 SQVTM, CDR2 ANQGSEA. The CDR3 is made up of 14 amino acids. One entry per CDR3 protein, called by TCRdb with MiXCR from the RT-PCR reads. Of about 160,000 distinct CDR3 sequences listed, about 30% are singletons. This TCR derives from a human donor who was either an allogeneic HSCT recipient or a stem cell or donor lymphocyte infusion donor (not recorded which). It is not recorded whose cells these are; they may come from a transplant donor. Input material: blood, either unsorted or a sorted T cell fraction (not recorded which). The V gene is TRBV29-1, the J gene TRBJ1-2, with 7 bases matching TRBD1. CDR3 residues: CSVEIARGNYGYTF. The CDR3 DNA follows: TGCAGCGTTGAGATTGCCAGGGGGAACTATGGCTACACCTTC.